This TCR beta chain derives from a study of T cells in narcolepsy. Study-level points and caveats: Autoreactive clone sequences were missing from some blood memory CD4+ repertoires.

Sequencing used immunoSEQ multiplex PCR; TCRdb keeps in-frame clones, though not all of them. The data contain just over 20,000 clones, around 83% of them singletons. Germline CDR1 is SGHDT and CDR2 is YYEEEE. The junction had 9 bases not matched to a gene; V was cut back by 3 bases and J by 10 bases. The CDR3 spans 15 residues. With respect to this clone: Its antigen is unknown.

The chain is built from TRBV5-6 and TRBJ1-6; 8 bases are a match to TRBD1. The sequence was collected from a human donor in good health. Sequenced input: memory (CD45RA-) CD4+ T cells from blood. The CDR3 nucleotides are TGTGCCAGCAGCTACGGACAGGGCTCTGGGTCACCCCTCCACTTT. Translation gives CASSYGQGSGSPLHF.